A selection of T cell receptor beta chains follows, all from one sample in a study of T-cell memory formation after mild COVID-19. TCRdb re-called the 5' RACE reads with MiXCR, one entry per CDR3 protein. The sample carries about 610,000 distinct CDR3 sequences, approximately 15% recorded once. Sequenced: PBMCs or a T cell subset sorted from them (not recorded which). The receptors stem from an adult woman who had mild COVID-19 (a few samples of this study predate the infection). Cell type and time point are not known. Each CDR3 is given with its conserved first and last residue. The D gene is left open where the match is weak. Rows give clone size only sometimes, using once, few, many, or a class for an expanded clone.

few	TRBV10-3	.	TRBJ2-2	TGTGCCATCAGTGAGTCAACAGCCCGAACCGGGGAGCTGTTTTTT	CAISESTARTGELFF
few	TRBV4-1	.	TRBJ2-1	TGCGCCAGCAGCCAAGAATATTGGGGGAATGAGCAGTTCTTC	CASSQEYWGNEQFF
.	TRBV19	.	TRBJ1-1	TGTGCCAGTAGTATACAGGGTGGTACTGAAGCTTTCTTT	CASSIQGGTEAFF
.	TRBV6-1	.	TRBJ2-2	TGTGCCAGCAGCCCCGTGAATCCGGCCCGGAACACCGGGGAGCTGTTTTTT	CASSPVNPARNTGELFF
many	TRBV19	.	TRBJ1-1	TGTGCCAGTAGTAGGGCTCGCGCCTTGGAAGCTTTCTTT	CASSRARALEAFF
few	TRBV12-3/TRBV12-4	TRBD1	TRBJ2-4	TGTGCCAGCAGTCGAACCGGGACAGAAGACATTCAGTACTTC	CASSRTGTEDIQYF
many	TRBV7-3	TRBD2	TRBJ2-6	TGTGCCAGCAGCTTAATAGCGGGGCACTCTGGGGCCAACGTCCTGACTTTC	CASSLIAGHSGANVLTF
few	TRBV12-3/TRBV12-4	TRBD2	TRBJ2-5	TGTGCCAGCAGTCACGCCCCCACAACTAGCGGGAGTTTTCCAGAGACCCAGTACTTC	CASSHAPTTSGSFPETQYF
few	TRBV29-1	TRBD1	TRBJ2-2	TGCAGCGTAGTAGACAGGGGTCGATCCGGGGAGCTGTTTTTT	CSVVDRGRSGELFF
few	TRBV29-1	TRBD1	TRBJ2-7	TGCAGCGTTCTCTCCGGGACAGGGGCAGCCTACGAGCAGTACTTC	CSVLSGTGAAYEQYF
.	TRBV4-1	.	TRBJ2-2	TGCGCCAGCAGCCAAGGTAGCCCCGTTAACACCGGGGAGCTGTTTTTT	CASSQGSPVNTGELFF
few	TRBV30	.	TRBJ2-7	TGTGCCTGGAGCCAAGGAATAGGGGCGTACGAGCAGTACTTC	CAWSQGIGAYEQYF
.	TRBV6-5	TRBD1	TRBJ1-1	TGTGCCAGCAGTATAGCACCGGGACAGGCGGAAGCTTTCTTT	CASSIAPGQAEAFF
few	TRBV6-5	TRBD2	TRBJ2-1	TGTGCCAGCAGTTACCGGGCTAGCGGGTTCTACAATGAGCAGTTCTTC	CASSYRASGFYNEQFF
few	TRBV5-6	TRBD2	TRBJ2-2	TGTGCCAGCAGCCTTGAGGGAGGGATGAACACCGGGGAGCTGTTTTTT	CASSLEGGMNTGELFF
few	TRBV6-5	.	TRBJ2-3	TGTGCCAGCAGTTACTCGAAAGTACTAAGCACAGATACGCAGTATTTT	CASSYSKVLSTDTQYF
few	TRBV3-1	TRBD2	TRBJ2-3	TGTGCCAGCAGCCATAGGGACGGGAGGAGTGATACGCAGTATTTT	CASSHRDGRSDTQYF
.	TRBV25-1	.	TRBJ2-7	TGTGCCAGCAGTGAATATACGGGTCCCAGGGGCGAGCAGTACTTC	CASSEYTGPRGEQYF
few	TRBV12-5	.	TRBJ2-1	TGTGCTAGTGGTTTGGTACTGGGGACTTACCGCTCCTACAATGAGCAGTTCTTC	CASGLVLGTYRSYNEQFF
.	TRBV14	.	TRBJ1-4	TGTGCCAGCAATGCAGCGAGGAATGAAAAACTGTTTTTT	CASNAARNEKLFF
.	TRBV5-5	TRBD1	TRBJ1-5	TGTGCCAGCAGCCCCTTAGGGACAGGCTACAATCAGCCCCAGCATTTT	CASSPLGTGYNQPQHF
.	TRBV27	.	TRBJ1-5	TGTGCCAGCAGGAAATTGGGCAATCAGCCCCAGCATTTT	CASRKLGNQPQHF
.	TRBV20-1	TRBD1	TRBJ2-1	TGCAGTGCTGGACAGGGGGGTGATGAGCAGTTCTTC	CSAGQGGDEQFF
.	TRBV28	TRBD1	TRBJ2-7	TGTGCCAGCAGCGCGGGACAGGGGTTACGCGAGCAGTACTTC	CASSAGQGLREQYF
.	TRBV9	TRBD1	TRBJ2-7	TGTGCCAGCAGCGTAGAGGGACAGGGCTCCTACGAGCAGTACTTC	CASSVEGQGSYEQYF
.	TRBV12-3/TRBV12-4	.	TRBJ1-2	TGTGCCAGCACCGGCCCGATAGGGGATGGCTACACCTTC	CASTGPIGDGYTF
.	TRBV5-1	TRBD2	TRBJ2-1	TGCGCCAGCAGCACGGATGGCGGGGGGGGAAACAATGAGCAGTTCTTC	CASSTDGGGGNNEQFF
few	TRBV5-1	.	TRBJ1-2	TGCGCCAGCAGCTTGGTTCCGGGGGTATCCTATGGCTACACCTTC	CASSLVPGVSYGYTF
many	TRBV20-1	.	TRBJ1-1	TGCAGTGCTAGTTGGAACCGGGTAGCTTTCTTT	CSASWNRVAFF
few	TRBV6-5	TRBD2	TRBJ2-1	TGTGCCAGCAGGTGGGGGGGTGCAAATGAGCAGTTCTTC	CASRWGGANEQFF
few	TRBV3-1	TRBD1	TRBJ2-5	TGTGCCAGCAGCCGACAGGGGGGTGGAGAGACCCAGTACTTC	CASSRQGGGETQYF
few	TRBV7-6	TRBD2	TRBJ2-5	TGTGCCAGCAGCTTAGGTGTACGGCTAGCGGGTGAGACCCAGTACTTC	CASSLGVRLAGETQYF
few	TRBV4-1	.	TRBJ2-7	TGCGCCAGCAGCCAGAGTGAGGGCCACGAGCAGTACTTC	CASSQSEGHEQYF
few	TRBV4-3	.	TRBJ2-3	TGCGCCAGCAGCCAAGATCCAGAGGTCGGGGATACGCAGTATTTT	CASSQDPEVGDTQYF
few	TRBV4-1	.	TRBJ1-2	TGCGCCAGCAGCCAAGGCGAGGGGTGGTATGGCTACACCTTC	CASSQGEGWYGYTF
few	TRBV4-1	.	TRBJ1-2	TGCGCCAGCAGCCAAGATAGGGAGACCGGGGAAAGACATGGCTACACCTTC	CASSQDRETGERHGYTF
few	TRBV5-1	TRBD1	TRBJ1-2	TGCGCCAGCAGCATAGCGAACACCGGACAGGGATATGGCTACACCTTC	CASSIANTGQGYGYTF
.	TRBV6-1	.	TRBJ2-1	TGTGCCAGCAGATTGAACGTCGGAGGCCTTTTTTCCTACAATGAGCAGTTCTTC	CASRLNVGGLFSYNEQFF
.	TRBV5-1	TRBD1	TRBJ2-7	TGCGCCAGCAGCTCCCGACAGGGTGGTTCCGAGCAGTACTTC	CASSSRQGGSEQYF
.	TRBV5-1	TRBD1	TRBJ2-1	TGCGCCAGCAGGGAGGGACAGGGTTACAATGAGCAGTTCTTC	CASREGQGYNEQFF
.	TRBV29-1	.	TRBJ2-1	TGCAGCGTTGAGAAGTCCAGGGATGAGCAGTTCTTC	CSVEKSRDEQFF
.	TRBV7-2	.	TRBJ2-7	TGTGCCAGCAGCTCGGCCCCGGTGGACGAGCAGTACTTC	CASSSAPVDEQYF
.	TRBV20-1	.	TRBJ2-3	TGCAGTGCTGGGCGGGGAAACACAGATACGCAGTATTTT	CSAGRGNTDTQYF
many	TRBV7-6	.	TRBJ1-6	TGTGCCAGCAGCTTAGTGGAGGGAGTGCTTGAGAATTCACCCCTCCACTTT	CASSLVEGVLENSPLHF